The rows below give T cell receptor beta chains drawn from one sample of a study of regulatory T cells in long-lasting Graves disease. TCRdb independently ran MiXCR on the multiplex PCR reads; one entry per CDR3 protein. The table lists approximately 300,000 distinct CDR3 sequences, under 20% of them singletons. The material sequenced was peripheral blood mononuclear cells (PBMCs), taken at new diagnosis, from a patient treated with antithyroid drugs. These receptors were obtained from a female donor with Graves disease. The CDR3 runs from the conserved cysteine through the conserved F or W. A D gene is named only where the DNA matches it firmly.

V	length	J	D	CDR3
TRBV19	12	TRBJ2-7	.	CASSSGLSEQYF
TRBV4-1	14	TRBJ2-7	.	CASSQEDSPGEQYF
TRBV30	14	TRBJ2-7	TRBD2	CAWSVAGVGYEQYF
TRBV12-3/TRBV12-4	17	TRBJ1-5	.	CASSSTGGGGRNQPQHF
TRBV27	16	TRBJ2-7	.	CASSSYEGSNLYEQYF
TRBV10-3	13	TRBJ1-2	.	CAISEAGSDGYTF
TRBV11-3	15	TRBJ2-7	TRBD1	CASSAPGQGVHEQYF
TRBV19	15	TRBJ2-1	.	CASSRPGLSYNEQFF
TRBV24-1	13	TRBJ2-3	.	CATRNRVLDTQYF
TRBV28	16	TRBJ2-7	TRBD1	CASSAAGGQGRNEQYF
TRBV6-1	15	TRBJ2-5	.	CASSENDRYQETQYF
TRBV20-1	13	TRBJ2-7	.	CSARATRSYEQYF
TRBV30	15	TRBJ2-5	TRBD2	CACHPGLAGSETQYF
TRBV4-1	18	TRBJ1-3	.	CASSQVSTALMAGNTIYF
TRBV7-2	14	TRBJ2-5	TRBD1	CASSAETGLETQYF
TRBV7-2	16	TRBJ2-5	TRBD2	CASSLALAGGQETQYF
TRBV19	14	TRBJ2-3	TRBD2	CASSSAGVSDTQYF
TRBV11-2	13	TRBJ2-5	.	CASSFVAEETQYF
TRBV6-1	12	TRBJ1-2	.	CALEGRNYGYTF
TRBV18	15	TRBJ2-7	.	CASSPPRGYRYEQYF
TRBV5-1	16	TRBJ1-6	.	CASSPNTVRGIIPLHF
TRBV19	17	TRBJ2-5	TRBD2	CASSPSLSGRAGETQYF
TRBV29-1	17	TRBJ2-6	TRBD2	CSVRGAGGGSGANVLTF
TRBV20-1	14	TRBJ2-3	TRBD2	CSGRVGGPADTQYF
TRBV5-1	16	TRBJ2-5	TRBD2	CASSLGLAGAGETQYF
TRBV28	21	TRBJ2-6	.	CASSLSPLRRSLLSGANVLTF
TRBV7-9	16	TRBJ2-3	.	CASSWWASRDTDTQYF
TRBV7-2	15	TRBJ2-3	TRBD2	CASRPSGGPGDTQYF
TRBV12-3/TRBV12-4	15	TRBJ2-2	.	CATAPARGGSGELFF
TRBV27	15	TRBJ2-7	.	CASSPSGSSTYEQYF
TRBV19	15	TRBJ1-2	TRBD1	CASKRTGPHNYGYTF
TRBV24-1	13	TRBJ1-1	.	CATSLGMNTEAFF
TRBV6-1	15	TRBJ2-7	TRBD1	CASSPSGTGVYEQYF
TRBV2	16	TRBJ2-1	TRBD2	CASSELLAGPYNEQFF
TRBV13	17	TRBJ1-5	.	CASSLRVGENSNQPQHF
TRBV3-1	14	TRBJ1-1	.	CASSQEVGGTEAFF